Given below is one T cell receptor beta chain in context. Its antigen is unidentified. In the naive CD8 group, cells lacked CD45RO and were positively selected for CCR7, so terminally differentiated effector memory CD45RA+ cells were left out. Caucasian adults residing in Nashville, Tennessee made up all the donors. Germline V gives CDR1 MNHNY, CDR2 SVGAGI (reference sequence). The CDR3 is 14 amino acids. V was shortened by 2 bases and J by 0 bases, with 7 bases between the two germline ends. The data derive from a study of shared clonotypes between healthy human individuals. About the study: Aged 18 to 49, the donors were a couple of women and three men. Three plates each covered CD4 naive and memory; CD8 naive two, CD8 memory one. Study-level results: Since donors were few, the genetic and exposure-history diversity represented was limited.

Sequencing used immunoSEQ multiplex PCR; TCRdb keeps in-frame clones, though not all of them. The table records about 2 million clones, roughly 94% of them present only once. Specimen: naive CD8+ T cells sorted from blood. The rearrangement links TRBV6-6 to TRBJ2-5; D call uncertain. This clonotype was obtained from a man in his late teens or twenties in good health. The CDR3 DNA sequence: TGTGCCAGCAGTTACGATAGGGACCAAGAGACCCAGTACTTC. Its translation: CASSYDRDQETQYF.